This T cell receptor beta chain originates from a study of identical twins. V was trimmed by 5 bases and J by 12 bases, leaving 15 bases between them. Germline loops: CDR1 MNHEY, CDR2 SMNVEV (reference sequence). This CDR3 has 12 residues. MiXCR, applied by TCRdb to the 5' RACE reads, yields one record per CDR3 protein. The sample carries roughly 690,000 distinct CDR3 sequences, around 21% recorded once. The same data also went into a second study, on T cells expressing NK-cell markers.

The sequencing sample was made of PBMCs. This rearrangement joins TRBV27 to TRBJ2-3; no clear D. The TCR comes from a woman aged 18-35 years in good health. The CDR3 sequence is CASSDSRRVQYF. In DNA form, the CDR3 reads TGTGCCAGCAGTGATAGTCGGCGTGTCCAGTATTTT.